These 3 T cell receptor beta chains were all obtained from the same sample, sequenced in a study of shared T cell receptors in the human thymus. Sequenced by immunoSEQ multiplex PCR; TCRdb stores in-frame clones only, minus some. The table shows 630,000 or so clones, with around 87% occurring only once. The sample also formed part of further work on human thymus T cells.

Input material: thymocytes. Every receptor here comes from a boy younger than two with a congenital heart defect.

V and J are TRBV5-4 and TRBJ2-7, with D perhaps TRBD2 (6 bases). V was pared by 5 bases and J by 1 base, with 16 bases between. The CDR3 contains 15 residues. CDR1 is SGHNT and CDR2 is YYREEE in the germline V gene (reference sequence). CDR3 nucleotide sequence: TGTGCCAGCAGTCAACGGGGAGGTGGGTCCTACGAGCAGTACTTC. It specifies CASSQRGGGSYEQYF.

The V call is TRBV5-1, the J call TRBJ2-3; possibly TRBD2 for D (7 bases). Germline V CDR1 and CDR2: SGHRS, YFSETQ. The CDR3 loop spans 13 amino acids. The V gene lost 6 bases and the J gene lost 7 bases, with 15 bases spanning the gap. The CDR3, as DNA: TGCGCCAGCACCCCTGGGGGGGCACATACGCAGTATTTT. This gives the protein CASTPGGAHTQYF.

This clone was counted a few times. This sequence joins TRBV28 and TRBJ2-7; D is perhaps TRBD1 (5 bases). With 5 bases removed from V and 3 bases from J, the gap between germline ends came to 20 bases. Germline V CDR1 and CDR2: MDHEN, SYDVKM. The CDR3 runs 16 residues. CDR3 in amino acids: CASSPQFPREDYEQYF. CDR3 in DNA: TGTGCCAGCAGTCCTCAATTCCCCAGGGAAGACTACGAGCAGTACTTC.